This TCR beta chain derives from a study of patients and donors after allogeneic stem cell transplantation. CDR3 length equals 15 residues. The germline V gene has CDR1 SGHVS and CDR2 FQNEAQ. With 5 bases clipped from V and 5 bases from J, the junction kept 12 bases outside the gene matches. TCRdb called the RT-PCR reads again in MiXCR, with one record for every CDR3 protein. The sample records about a million distinct CDR3 sequences, 15% to 20% being singletons. This clonotype was found once. The clonotype was recovered from a human donor who was either an allogeneic HSCT recipient or a stem cell or donor lymphocyte infusion donor (not recorded which). It is not recorded whose cells these are; they may come from a transplant donor. Material: blood, either unsorted or a sorted T cell fraction (not recorded which). The chain is built from TRBV7-8 and TRBJ2-7, with TRBD1 identical over 7 bases. This CDR3 reads CASSSWDSPPNEQYF. The DNA for the CDR3 is TGTGCCAGCAGCAGCTGGGACAGTCCCCCCAACGAGCAGTACTTC.